The T cell receptor (beta chain) described here comes from a study of cytomegalovirus exposure and HLA in healthy donors. Worth noting for this clone: Its antigen is as yet unknown.

This CDR3 is 16 amino acids long. Per germline, CDR1 ENHRY and CDR2 SYGVKD. Trimming took 1 base from V and 3 from J; bases not matched to a gene: 2. Though probably carrying unrecorded immune exposures, donors were nominally healthy at sampling. A multiplex PCR was run with 60 Vbeta primers and 13 Jbeta primers. The repertoire was sequenced with immunoSEQ multiplex PCR; TCRdb's copy has only in-frame clones and lacks some. The table includes around 160,000 clones, around 78% detected once. Study conclusions and caveats: Among TCR beta chains, those listed as cytomegalovirus-associated numbered approximately 150.

The V gene is TRBV10-3, the J gene TRBJ2-2, with TRBD1 matching 10 bases. The receptor was isolated from a middle-aged woman in good health and CMV-seronegative. The sequenced sample was PBMCs. As DNA, the CDR3 is TGTGCCATCAGTGAGTTCGGGACAGGGGACACCGGGGAGCTGTTTTTT. It specifies CAISEFGTGDTGELFF.